The entry below gives a single T cell receptor (beta chain) sequence along with its context. Profiling relied on immunoSEQ multiplex PCR, and the TCRdb table lists in-frame clones only, not all of them. The sample holds several thousand clones; 60% to 80% are singletons and the top ten take roughly 6.9%. The CDR3 sequence is 16 residues long. Germline V CDR1 and CDR2: LNHDA, SQIVND (reference sequence). Losses at the gene ends were 1 base for V and 5 bases for J; bases not matched to a gene: 5. This specimen comes from a study of tumor-infiltrating lymphocytes in localized non-small cell lung cancer.

The receptor's source is a human donor with non-small cell lung cancer. Sequences were obtained from uninvolved lung tissue not adjacent to the tumor. This chain joins TRBV19 and TRBJ2-1; TRBD2 agrees at 10 bases. The CDR3 loop is CASSIVGLAGDNEQFF. The CDR3 DNA sequence: TGTGCCAGTAGTATAGTCGGGCTAGCGGGAGACAATGAGCAGTTCTTC.